Presented here are 13 T cell receptor beta chains from one specimen sequenced in a study of T-cell memory formation after mild COVID-19. MiXCR, applied by TCRdb to the 5' RACE reads, yields one record per CDR3 protein. This sample has 150,000 to 200,000 distinct CDR3 sequences, with around a tenth found just once. The specimen sequenced was PBMCs or a T cell subset sorted from them (not recorded which). These receptors came from a young man who had mild COVID-19 (a few samples of this study predate the infection). Cell type and time point are not known.

This clonotype has a handful of counts. The chain links TRBV7-2 to TRBJ2-5; 10 bases map to TRBD2. V lost 7 bases, J lost 5 bases, and 7 bases stayed unmatched. CDR1 and CDR2 (germline): SGHTA, FQGNSA. This CDR3 is built from 14 residues. The CDR3 DNA sequence: TGTGCCAGCAACCGTCAGCGGGGGGGTGAGACCCAGTACTTC. Residues: CASNRQRGGETQYF.

The table lists this clonotype with a few counts. This chain joins TRBV7-2 and TRBJ2-2, with D hard to call. Germline CDR1 and CDR2: SGHTA and FQGNSA. CDR3 length: 13 residues. With 4 bases removed from V and 7 bases from J, the gap between germline ends came to 10 bases. CDR3 DNA sequence: TGTGCCAGCAGCTCCCGGCCGGGCGGGGAGCTGTTTTTT. Encoded protein: CASSSRPGGELFF.

The J gene is TRBJ1-2, the V gene TRBV5-1; D is perhaps TRBD1 (6 bases). The CDR3 length is 15 residues. Germline loops: CDR1 SGHRS, CDR2 YFSETQ. Trimming shortened V by 6 bases and J by 6 bases, and 21 bases separated the two germline ends. CDR3 protein: CASTKWEGGRDGYTF. In nucleotides, the CDR3 is TGCGCCAGCACCAAATGGGAAGGGGGGCGAGATGGCTACACCTTC.

The gene calls are TRBV7-9 and TRBJ2-5; TRBD2 aligns across 7 bases. Germline assignment: CDR1 SEHNR and CDR2 FQNEAQ (reference sequence). J gave up 0 bases and V 5 bases, and 6 bases lay outside the gene matches. This CDR3 has 15 residues. The CDR3 loop is CASSRTRSHQETQYF. The CDR3, as DNA: TGTGCCAGCAGCAGGACTAGAAGTCACCAAGAGACCCAGTACTTC.

This clonotype was seen at least ten times. This sequence joins TRBV12-3 or TRBV12-4 and TRBJ2-1; the D is unclear. Trimming removed 3 bases at V and 9 bases at J, with 9 bases between. The CDR3 totals 12 residues. The CDR3 region is CASSFPNREQFF. In DNA, the CDR3 is TGTGCCAGCAGTTTTCCCAATCGTGAGCAGTTCTTC.

This clonotype was seen a handful of times. The chain recombines TRBV15 with TRBJ1-2; 7 nucleotides align to TRBD1. This CDR3 contains 15 residues. J gave up 2 bases and V 5 bases, and 8 bases lay outside the gene matches. Per the germline V gene, CDR1 is LNHNV and CDR2 is YYDKDF (reference sequence). CDR3 DNA: TGTGCCACCAGCGCGTCGACAGGGTCGAACTATGGCTACACCTTC. Its translation is CATSASTGSNYGYTF.

A few counts support this clonotype. The V call is TRBV10-3, the J call TRBJ2-1; 7 nucleotides agree with TRBD2. Looked up from germline, CDR1 is ENHRY and CDR2 is SYGVKD. V was clipped by 7 bases and J by 0 bases; unmatched bases: 6. The CDR3 has 15 amino acids. CDR3: CAINRGTTSYNEQFF. DNA of the CDR3: TGTGCCATCAATCGAGGGACTACCTCCTACAATGAGCAGTTCTTC.

This clonotype occurred a few times. The CDR3: CASSKGSDSSYEQYV. CDR3 bases: TGTGCCAGCAGTAAAGGTTCGGACAGCTCCTACGAGCAGTACGTC. V and J are TRBV6-2 or TRBV6-3 and TRBJ2-7; D perhaps matches TRBD1 (6 bases). V was trimmed by 5 bases and J by 0 bases, leaving 14 bases between them. Per the germline V gene, CDR1 is MNHEY and CDR2 is SVGEGT. This CDR3 region has 15 residues.

The rearrangement joins TRBV28 to TRBJ2-1; D not resolved. This CDR3 comprises 15 residues. The ends were cut back, 3 bases at V and 4 bases at J, with 13 bases in the middle. Germline-derived CDR1 and CDR2 are MDHEN and SYDVKM. CDR3 sequence: CASSLIPPTYNEQFF. The CDR3 DNA reads TGTGCCAGCAGTTTGATCCCTCCCACTTACAATGAGCAGTTCTTC.

This chain connects TRBV24-1 to TRBJ2-3, with D perhaps assigned TRBD1 or TRBD2 (5 bases each). Germline CDR1 and CDR2: KGHDR and SFDVKD. The ends were cut back, 8 bases at V and 3 bases at J, with 8 bases in the middle. The CDR3 has 12 residues. The CDR3 DNA is TGTGCCACCAAAGGGGAGACAGATACGCAGTATTTT. Protein: CATKGETDTQYF.

A word on this clonotype: At one boundary the junction diverges from the germline segment, which might be a read error. J is TRBJ2-3 and V is TRBV29-1; D is unresolved. In germline, CDR1 is SQVTM, CDR2 ANQGSEA. This CDR3 comprises 13 residues. CDR3 sequence: CSVGILGTDKQYF. CDR3 DNA: TGCAGCGTCGGAATTCTTGGCACAGATAAGCAGTATTTT.

This clonotype was detected ten times or more. This chain connects TRBV5-1 to TRBJ1-1; 9 bases are shared with TRBD1. Looked up from germline, CDR1 is SGHRS and CDR2 is YFSETQ. V lost 0 bases to trimming and J lost 6 bases; unmatched junction nucleotides: 9. The CDR3 covers 16 residues. CDR3 residues: CASSLADPGQGAEAFF. CDR3 sequence (DNA): TGCGCCAGCAGCTTGGCGGACCCGGGACAGGGCGCTGAAGCTTTCTTT.

This clonotype appeared a few times. The chain uses TRBV7-2 and TRBJ1-5, with no clear D. The germline V gene encodes CDR1 SGHTA and CDR2 FQGNSA. The CDR3 is 12 residues long. The V end was cut by 5 bases, the J end by 3 bases, with 5 bases between. The CDR3 sequence is CASSLYNQPQHF. The CDR3 DNA reads TGTGCCAGCAGCCTTTACAATCAGCCCCAGCATTTT.